This is a list of T cell receptor beta chains from one sample in a study of identical twins. One entry per CDR3 protein, called by TCRdb with MiXCR from the 5' RACE reads. Among 550,000 to 700,000 distinct CDR3 sequences listed, approximately 22% were seen once. These records were also assigned to another study, of T cells expressing NK-cell markers.

The source material was PBMCs. These receptor sequences come from a woman between 18 and 29 years old in good health. Both conserved end residues are part of each CDR3. The order of the fields is V gene, J gene, D gene, clone size, CDR3 protein, CDR3 DNA. A D gene is named only where the DNA matches it firmly. The size entry is marked missing in some rows and otherwise reads once, few, many or a size class.

>TRBV5-6|TRBJ2-1|TRBD2|-
CASSSRGTSGRVGPYNEQFF
TGTGCCAGCAGCTCCAGAGGGACTAGCGGGAGGGTTGGCCCCTACAATGAGCAGTTCTTC
>TRBV12-3/TRBV12-4|TRBJ1-2|-|-
CASSLAGFGYTF
TGTGCCAGCAGTTTAGCGGGGTTTGGCTACACCTTC
>TRBV5-5|TRBJ2-7|-|once
CASSTQLTVSYEQYF
TGTGCCAGCAGCACACAATTGACAGTTTCCTACGAGCAGTACTTC
>TRBV20-1|TRBJ1-1|-|few
CSASEVFGGAFF
TGCAGTGCTAGTGAGGTCTTTGGGGGAGCTTTCTTT
>TRBV10-3|TRBJ2-3|-|-
CAISESWDTQYF
TGTGCCATCAGTGAGTCGTGGGATACGCAGTATTTT
>TRBV12-3/TRBV12-4|TRBJ2-1|TRBD2|-
CASSFQLAEVNEQFF
TGTGCCAGCAGTTTTCAACTAGCGGAGGTCAATGAGCAGTTCTTC
>TRBV29-1|TRBJ2-7|TRBD2|-
CSVGSGRAYEQYF
TGCAGCGTTGGGAGCGGGAGAGCCTACGAGCAGTACTTC
>TRBV12-3/TRBV12-4|TRBJ2-7|-|few
CASSLGRGLSYEQYF
TGTGCCAGCAGTTTGGGTCGAGGGCTCTCCTACGAGCAGTACTTC
>TRBV30|TRBJ2-5|-|-
CAWSVQDQETQYF
TGTGCCTGGAGTGTACAAGACCAAGAGACCCAGTACTTC
>TRBV4-3|TRBJ2-3|-|-
CASSQQAIDTQYF
TGCGCCAGCAGCCAACAGGCGATAGATACGCAGTATTTT
>TRBV12-3/TRBV12-4|TRBJ2-3|-|few
CASSPLRGTGTDTQYF
TGTGCCAGCAGTCCGCTGAGGGGGACGGGGACAGATACGCAGTATTTT
>TRBV10-3|TRBJ2-7|TRBD2|-
CAIRTLAGEGYEQYF
TGTGCCATCCGAACCCTAGCGGGAGAGGGGTACGAGCAGTACTTC
>TRBV5-1|TRBJ1-5|-|many
CASSRDYLNQPQHF
TGCGCCAGCAGTCGGGACTACCTCAATCAGCCCCAGCATTTT
>TRBV29-1|TRBJ2-5|TRBD2|few
CSVIGLAGGPQETQYF
TGCAGCGTAATAGGACTAGCGGGAGGCCCTCAAGAGACCCAGTACTTC
>TRBV6-2/TRBV6-3|TRBJ2-1|TRBD2|-
CASSRWTSGRSYNEQFF
TGTGCCAGCAGTCGATGGACTAGCGGGAGATCCTACAATGAGCAGTTCTTC
>TRBV5-1|TRBJ2-3|-|few
CASSDVGGALADTQYF
TGCGCCAGCAGCGACGTAGGGGGGGCTTTGGCAGATACGCAGTATTTT
>TRBV20-1|TRBJ1-1|-|-
CSARDAYTEAFF
TGCAGTGCTAGAGATGCTTACACTGAAGCTTTCTTT
>TRBV20-1|TRBJ2-1|-|-
CSAPGLTSYNEQFF
TGCAGTGCCCCCGGACTAACCTCCTACAATGAGCAGTTCTTC
>TRBV30|TRBJ2-5|-|-
CAWSLAETQYF
TGTGCCTGGAGCCTCGCGGAGACCCAGTACTTC
>TRBV20-1|TRBJ2-7|-|-
CSASWVRRTGFYEQYF
TGCAGTGCTAGTTGGGTTCGGCGGACCGGGTTCTACGAGCAGTACTTC
>TRBV6-5|TRBJ2-7|-|many
CASSYANSREQYF
TGTGCCAGCAGTTACGCTAACTCTCGCGAGCAGTACTTC
>TRBV2|TRBJ2-5|TRBD2|-
CASLWGRGGETQYF
TGTGCCAGCCTATGGGGGCGGGGGGGTGAGACCCAGTACTTC
>TRBV7-6|TRBJ2-5|TRBD2|few
CASSTKSGTSGRETQYF
TGTGCCAGCAGTACTAAATCCGGGACTAGCGGTAGAGAGACCCAGTACTTC
>TRBV7-9|TRBJ2-3|-|many
CASSSPDTQYF
TGTGCCAGCAGCTCTCCAGATACGCAGTATTTT
>TRBV6-2/TRBV6-3|TRBJ1-1|-|-
CASSYSSRGTEAFF
TGTGCCAGCAGTTACTCGAGCAGGGGAACTGAAGCTTTCTTT
>TRBV6-5|TRBJ2-1|TRBD2|few
CASSYAGVGYNEQFF
TGTGCCAGCAGTTACGCGGGAGTGGGCTACAATGAGCAGTTCTTC
>TRBV11-2|TRBJ2-7|-|-
CASSLVRFPGEQYF
TGTGCCAGCAGCTTAGTGCGTTTCCCGGGCGAGCAGTACTTC
>TRBV5-5|TRBJ2-1|-|-
CASSLFADYKQFF
TGTGCCAGCAGCTTGTTTGCCGACTACAAGCAGTTCTTC
>TRBV7-6|TRBJ2-7|-|-
CASSSPLWTEDEQYF
TGTGCCAGCAGCTCCCCTCTATGGACGGAGGACGAGCAGTACTTC
>TRBV6-2/TRBV6-3|TRBJ2-7|-|many
CASGFSGEQYF
TGTGCCAGCGGCTTCTCGGGGGAGCAGTACTTC
>TRBV20-1|TRBJ2-1|TRBD2|-
CSARDRPPAGLEGYEQFF
TGCAGTGCTAGAGATCGGCCCCCAGCGGGGCTTGAGGGGTATGAGCAGTTCTTC
>TRBV7-2|TRBJ2-5|-|-
CASSPMGLGETQYF
TGTGCCAGCAGCCCTATGGGTCTGGGAGAGACCCAGTACTTC
>TRBV20-1|TRBJ2-3|-|-
CSARVNPSRSITDTQYF
TGCAGTGCTAGAGTCAACCCCTCTCGTAGTATCACAGATACGCAGTATTTT
>TRBV15|TRBJ2-1|TRBD1|-
CATRQGNEQFF
TGTGCCACACGACAGGGGAATGAGCAGTTCTTC
>TRBV7-9|TRBJ1-2|-|-
CASGGRGGYTF
TGTGCCAGCGGCGGGAGGGGCGGCTACACCTTC
>TRBV10-3|TRBJ2-5|TRBD1|few
CAISGPGQQETQYF
TGTGCCATCAGTGGACCGGGACAGCAAGAGACCCAGTACTTC
>TRBV9|TRBJ1-1|-|-
CASSVDPSGEAFF
TGTGCCAGCAGCGTAGACCCTTCCGGAGAAGCTTTCTTT
>TRBV12-3/TRBV12-4|TRBJ2-1|-|few
CASRPTANIDNEQFF
TGTGCCAGCAGACCTACAGCCAATATCGACAATGAGCAGTTCTTC
>TRBV4-3|TRBJ2-7|-|-
CASSQGSGNPYEQYF
TGCGCCAGCAGCCAAGGGTCCGGGAACCCTTACGAGCAGTACTTC
>TRBV20-1|TRBJ1-2|-|many
CSARRQAGYTF
TGCAGTGCTAGAAGACAGGCCGGCTACACCTTC
>TRBV27|TRBJ2-7|TRBD2|-
CASSWGGTGEQYF
TGTGCCAGCAGTTGGGGGGGAACAGGAGAGCAGTACTTC
>TRBV5-1|TRBJ1-4|TRBD1|many
CASWTAKPETGNEKLFF
TGCGCCAGCTGGACCGCGAAGCCGGAGACAGGGAATGAAAAACTGTTTTTT
>TRBV9|TRBJ2-3|TRBD1|-
CASSGTGLGDTQYF
TGTGCCAGTTCCGGGACAGGGCTCGGAGATACGCAGTATTTT
>TRBV11-2|TRBJ2-4|-|few
CASSPGPQVAKNIQYF
TGTGCCAGCAGCCCAGGGCCTCAGGTGGCCAAAAACATTCAGTACTTC
>TRBV6-1|TRBJ2-1|TRBD1|many
CASSARGQYGEQFF
TGTGCCAGCAGTGCCAGGGGGCAGTATGGTGAGCAGTTCTTC
>TRBV10-3|TRBJ1-1|TRBD1|many
CAIRLGGAGTEAFF
TGTGCCATCAGACTAGGGGGCGCGGGAACTGAAGCTTTCTTT
>TRBV21-1|TRBJ2-7|-|-
CASSNREGVTYEQYF
TGTGCCAGCAGCAATCGAGAGGGGGTCACCTACGAGCAGTACTTC
>TRBV7-9|TRBJ2-3|-|-
CATSPGDGTDTQYF
TGTGCCACCTCCCCGGGAGATGGCACAGATACGCAGTATTTT
>TRBV5-6|TRBJ2-7|TRBD1|-
CASRETGDSYEQYF
TGTGCCAGTCGCGAGACAGGGGATTCGTACGAGCAGTACTTC
>TRBV6-1|TRBJ2-1|-|-
CASTRQGNSYNEQFF
TGTGCCAGCACCCGGCAGGGCAACTCCTACAATGAGCAGTTCTTC
>TRBV20-1|TRBJ2-3|TRBD2|-
CSAGLAGGSSTDTQYF
TGCAGTGCCGGTCTAGCGGGGGGTAGTAGCACAGATACGCAGTATTTT
>TRBV4-3|TRBJ1-2|-|few
CASSQEAGDYGYTF
TGCGCCAGCAGCCAAGAAGCGGGAGACTATGGCTACACCTTC
>TRBV29-1|TRBJ2-3|-|few
CSVPFSDTQYF
TGCAGCGTACCTTTTTCAGATACGCAGTATTTT